This TCR beta chain derives from a study of T cell changes during pregnancy in multiple sclerosis. This clone occurred a few times. The V and J ends lost 3 bases and 5 bases respectively, with 10 bases between them. CDR1 and CDR2 (germline): MDHEN, SYDVKM. There are 13 residues in the CDR3. TCRdb keeps only in-frame clones here, not all; method: immunoSEQ multiplex PCR. Seen here are more than 85,000 clones, 94% observed once, and the top ten hold approximately 1.7%. The sequencing used peripheral blood, collected after pregnancy. The sequence came from a female donor in good health, enrolled as a control in a pregnancy study. This chain links TRBV28 with TRBJ1-1; unclear D gene. CDR3 residues: CASSFSAGTEAFF. The CDR3 DNA reads TGTGCCAGCAGTTTTAGTGCGGGGACTGAAGCTTTCTTT.